Each of the 18 T cell receptor beta chains below was sequenced from the same sample in a study of CD8+ T cells in alopecia areata. Extracted RNA was reverse transcribed, and the resulting cDNA served as sequencing template. Using immunoSEQ multiplex PCR, the repertoire was profiled, and TCRdb retains in-frame clones only, with some absent. The table has around 250,000 clones, around two thirds seen once. The input for sequencing was CD4+ T cells sorted from blood, taken at week 0. The receptors stem from a human donor with alopecia areata.

This clone was observed once. V gene TRBV6-1 combines with J gene TRBJ1-2; D is undetermined. Trimming stripped 1 base from V and 5 bases from J, with 14 bases between. Germline V lookup: CDR1 MNHNS, CDR2 SASEGT. This CDR3 region has 15 residues. The CDR3 here is CASSEVGSNQYGYTF. In nucleotides, the CDR3 is TGTGCCAGCAGTGAAGTGGGCAGCAACCAATATGGCTACACCTTC.

V is TRBV7-9 and J is TRBJ2-1; 8 nucleotides line up with TRBD2. CDR3 size: 15 residues. V shed 5 bases and J 5 bases; nucleotides not matched to a gene: 8. From germline, CDR1 is SEHNR and CDR2 FQNEAQ (reference sequence). In DNA, the CDR3 is TGTGCCAGCAGCGACGGACTAGCAGTAAACAATGAGCAGTTCTTC. It translates to CASSDGLAVNNEQFF.

This CDR3 is CAWAGQNNQPQHF. CDR3 in DNA: TGTGCCTGGGCGGGACAGAACAATCAGCCCCAGCATTTT. This chain connects TRBV30 to TRBJ1-5; TRBD1 agrees at 7 bases. The V gene's germline CDR1 is GTSNPN and CDR2 SVGIG (reference sequence). The V gene end was trimmed by 5 bases and the J gene end by 3 bases; junction bases not matched to a gene: 4. The CDR3 has 13 residues.

As concerns this clone: The same CDR3 arises from other DNA sequences in this sample as well. This chain links TRBV30 with TRBJ1-5; the D gene is possibly TRBD1 (5 bases). V lost 3 bases to trimming and J lost 4 bases, with 10 bases between them. This CDR3 has 13 amino acids. CDR1 GTSNPN and CDR2 SVGIG come from the germline V gene (reference sequence). The CDR3 protein is CAWRQGSNQPQHF. The CDR3 region has the DNA TGTGCCTGGAGGCAGGGATCGAATCAGCCCCAGCATTTT.

V and J are TRBV5-1 and TRBJ2-3; D not certain. The germline V and J ends were trimmed by 4 bases and 4 bases, with 13 bases remaining between them. The CDR3 runs to 14 residues. In germline, CDR1 is SGHRS, CDR2 YFSETQ. The CDR3 protein is CASSLGHPADTQYF. CDR3 bases: TGCGCCAGCAGCCTGGGCCACCCGGCAGATACGCAGTATTTT. The complete variable domain, with remaining parts taken from reference TRBV5-1 and TRBJ2-3, reads KAGVTQTPRYLIKTRGQQVTLSCSPISGHRSVSWYQQTPGQGLQFLFEYFSETQRNKGNFPGRFSGRQFSNSRSEMNVSTLELGDSALYLCASSLGHPADTQYFGPGTRLTVL.

The chain links TRBV29-1 to TRBJ1-1; a possible D gene is TRBD1 (5 bases). The V and J ends lost 8 bases and 5 bases respectively, with 12 bases between them. CDR3 size: 11 residues. The germline V gene has CDR1 SQVTM and CDR2 ANQGSEA. The CDR3 loop reads CSSERGTEAFF. For the CDR3, the DNA is TGCAGCTCCGAAAGGGGAACTGAAGCTTTCTTT. The full variable domain, rest sourced from reference TRBV29-1 and TRBJ1-1, is SAVISQKPSRDICQRGTSLTIQCQVDSQVTMMFWYRQQPGQSLTLIATANQGSEATYESGFVIDKFPISRPNLTFSTLTVSNMSPEDSSIYLCSSERGTEAFFGQGTRLTVV.

The chain couples TRBV30 to TRBJ2-6, with 9 positions matching TRBD1. This CDR3 contains 15 residues. After removal of 1 base from V and 2 bases from J, the junction contained 0 bases not matched to a gene. Germline values: CDR1 GTSNPN, CDR2 SVGIG (reference sequence). In DNA form, the CDR3 reads TGTGCCTGGAGTGGACAGGGGGCTGGGGCCAACGTCCTGACTTTC. Translating it yields CAWSGQGAGANVLTF.

This clone was observed a few times. The chain has TRBV15 and TRBJ2-7, with 11 nucleotides matching TRBD2. The junction had 7 bases not matched to a gene; V was cut back by 2 bases and J by 7 bases. The CDR3 length is 15 residues. Germline V lookup: CDR1 LNHNV, CDR2 YYDKDF (reference sequence). CDR3 in DNA: TGTGCCACCAGCAGAACTAGCGGGGGTTACCCTGAGCAGTACTTC. Its translation is CATSRTSGGYPEQYF.

The chain carries TRBV5-4 and TRBJ2-2, with D possibly matching TRBD1 (5 bases). Germline lookup yields CDR1 SGHNT and CDR2 YYREEE (reference sequence). V was trimmed by 5 bases and J by 3 bases, leaving 14 bases between them. The CDR3 runs 15 residues. This chain's CDR3 is CASSRAGKDTGELFF. The CDR3 DNA sequence: TGTGCCAGCAGTCGGGCAGGGAAGGACACCGGGGAGCTGTTTTTT.

The chain is built from TRBV29-1 and TRBJ2-5; TRBD1 matches 7 bases. This CDR3 region has 14 residues. Germline V gene sequence: CDR1 SQVTM, CDR2 ANQGSEA. Germline trimming cut 8 bases from V and 5 bases from J; bases unmatched to any gene: 14. The CDR3 region has the DNA TGCAGCAACTATCGAGACAGGGAAGCGGAGACCCAGTACTTC. It encodes CSNYRDREAETQYF.

This clone came up a few times. The gene calls are TRBV7-2 and TRBJ2-5; D remains ambiguous. The CDR3 spans 11 residues. Between the trimmed V and J ends, which lost 3 bases and 5 bases, there was a span of 4 bases. Germline loops: CDR1 SGHTA, CDR2 FQGNSA. CDR3 sequence reads: CASSFLETQYF. The DNA of the CDR3 is TGTGCCAGCAGCTTCTTGGAGACCCAGTACTTC.

This chain connects TRBV25-1 to TRBJ2-7; a weak D match, TRBD1 (7 bases). Germline V gives CDR1 MGHDK, CDR2 SYGVNS. Trimming took off 10 bases at V and 1 base at J, with 14 bases between the two ends. This CDR3 is 13 amino acids long. CDR3 nucleotides: TGTGCCACCGCGACAGGGACTTCCTACGAGCAGTACTTC. Amino acids: CATATGTSYEQYF.

For this clone: Other DNA sequences in the sample encode the same CDR3. The chain uses TRBV29-1 and TRBJ2-5; 9 bases map to TRBD1. The CDR3 is made up of 13 amino acids. V shed 5 bases and J 5 bases; nucleotides not matched to a gene: 6. The V gene's germline CDR1 is SQVTM and CDR2 ANQGSEA. CDR3 sequence (DNA): TGCAGCGTTCGTACAGGGGGCAGGGAGACCCAGTACTTC. It encodes CSVRTGGRETQYF. Full variable domain (outside the CDR3, taken from reference TRBV29-1 and TRBJ2-5): SAVISQKPSRDICQRGTSLTIQCQVDSQVTMMFWYRQQPGQSLTLIATANQGSEATYESGFVIDKFPISRPNLTFSTLTVSNMSPEDSSIYLCSVRTGGRETQYFGPGTRLLVL.

The count of this clone is one. V and J are TRBV7-9 and TRBJ2-7, with TRBD2 as a possible D gene (6 bases). Germline assignment: CDR1 SEHNR and CDR2 FQNEAQ (reference sequence). This CDR3 has 13 residues. V lost 2 bases to trimming and J lost 6 bases, with 11 bases between them. As DNA, the CDR3 is TGTGCCAGCAGCTTAAGTGGGACTGTCGAGCAGTACTTC. Encoded protein: CASSLSGTVEQYF. Based on the CDR3 plus reference TRBV7-9 and TRBJ2-7, the full variable domain is DTGVSQNPRHKITKRGQNVTFRCDPISEHNRLYWYRQTLGQGPEFLTYFQNEAQLEKSRLLSDRFSAERPKGSFSTLEIQRTEQGDSAMYLCASSLSGTVEQYFGPGTRLTVT.

The chain employs TRBV11-2 and TRBJ1-1; D not certain. The V end lost 5 bases, the J end lost 4 bases, and 5 bases lay between the germline ends. Germline CDR1 reads SGHAT; CDR2 reads FQNNGV. The length of the CDR3 is 11 residues. The CDR3 DNA is TGTGCCAGCAGCCCCGCCACTGAAGCTTTCTTT. Protein product: CASSPATEAFF.

The DNA for the CDR3 is TGTGCCAGCAGTTTGCGTCAGAGCACTCAAGAGACCCAGTACTTC. Amino acids: CASSLRQSTQETQYF. The V and J genes are TRBV6-5 and TRBJ2-5; D is undetermined. This CDR3 has 15 amino acids. Trimming pared 4 bases from V and 2 bases from J, leaving 14 bases between. Germline V gives CDR1 MNHEY, CDR2 SVGAGI.

This chain connects TRBV7-9 to TRBJ1-6, with 9 bases aligning to TRBD1. The CDR3 length is 16 residues. The V gene end was trimmed by 5 bases and the J gene end by 5 bases; junction bases not matched to a gene: 7. Germline V CDR1 and CDR2: SEHNR, FQNEAQ (reference sequence). In nucleotides, the CDR3 is TGTGCCAGCAGCGCCTCCTGGACAGGGGATAATTCACCCCTCCACTTT. This translates into CASSASWTGDNSPLHF.

The chain combines TRBV30 with TRBJ2-7; D is undetermined. Germline V gives CDR1 GTSNPN, CDR2 SVGIG (reference sequence). Trimming took off 0 bases at V and 3 bases at J, with 3 bases between the two ends. CDR3 size: 11 residues. CDR3 residues: CAWSVHYEQYF. In DNA, the CDR3 is TGTGCCTGGAGTGTACACTACGAGCAGTACTTC.